These 26 T cell receptor beta chains share one sample of origin, sequenced in a study of blood T cell repertoires in COVID-19. Measured with immunoSEQ multiplex PCR; TCRdb has only the in-frame clones, and not every one. Of over 200,000 clones listed, approximately 91% were seen once; the top ten hold about 6.5%. Source material: peripheral blood. The receptors were sampled from a man aged 55 to 69 who had recovered from COVID-19.

V is TRBV9 and J is TRBJ2-6; the match to TRBD1 covers 7 bases. CDR3 length: 17 amino acids. Germline CDR1 SGDLS, CDR2 YYNGEE. V trimming: 4 bases; J trimming: 0 bases; junction bases outside the gene matches: 7. The chain's CDR3 is CASSLGQKFSGANVLTF. The CDR3 DNA reads as TGTGCCAGCAGCCTGGGACAGAAATTCTCTGGGGCCAACGTCCTGACTTTC.

This chain joins TRBV3-1 (or the pseudogene TRBV3-2) and TRBJ2-7; D remains ambiguous. The V end lost 4 bases, the J end lost 10 bases, and 17 bases lay between the germline ends. In germline, CDR1 is LGHDT, CDR2 YNNKEL (reference sequence). The CDR3 sequence is 13 residues long. The CDR3 spells CASSLRAGQDQYF. CDR3 nucleotides: TGTGCCAGCAGCCTAAGAGCCGGTCAGGATCAGTACTTC.

The rearrangement links TRBV7-2 to TRBJ1-6; 7 bases are shared with TRBD1. Germline CDR1 and CDR2: SGHTA and FQGNSA. The CDR3 consists of 15 residues. V gave up 5 bases and J gave up 9 bases; unmatched junction bases: 10. The CDR3 DNA reads as TGTGCCAGCAGCCTATGGGACAGTCTTCTTTCACCCCTCCACTTT. Amino acid sequence: CASSLWDSLLSPLHF.

The rearrangement joins TRBV28 to TRBJ2-7; D gene uncertain. The germline V gene has CDR1 MDHEN and CDR2 SYDVKM. There are 12 residues in the CDR3. With 2 bases removed from V and 7 bases from J, the gap between germline ends came to 9 bases. The CDR3 region is CASSLATREQYF. The DNA of the CDR3 is TGTGCCAGCAGTTTAGCGACAAGGGAGCAGTACTTC.

The chain carries TRBV6-2 or TRBV6-3 and TRBJ2-7, with 14 bases that match TRBD2. The V segment lost 3 bases and the J segment 6 bases; nucleotides outside the gene matches: 7. The germline V gene has CDR1 MNHEY and CDR2 SVGEGT. The CDR3 extends over 16 amino acids. The CDR3 nucleotides read TGTGCCAGCAGTTATAGGGGACTAGCGGGAGCTCGCGAGCAGTACTTC. Amino acid sequence: CASSYRGLAGAREQYF.

This chain links TRBV28 with TRBJ2-1; D is possibly TRBD2 (7 bases). Germline loops: CDR1 MDHEN, CDR2 SYDVKM. Trimming stripped 8 bases from V and 8 bases from J, with 19 bases between. The CDR3 contains 14 residues. CDR3 in amino acids: CASWGGAKGDEQFF. In DNA, the CDR3 is TGTGCCAGCTGGGGGGGGGCAAAGGGCGATGAGCAGTTCTTC. The full variable domain, completed using reference TRBV28 and TRBJ2-1, is DVKVTQSSRYLVKRTGEKVFLECVQDMDHENMFWYRQDPGLGLRLIYFSYDVKMKEKGDIPEGYSVSREKKERFSLILESASTNQTSMYLCASWGGAKGDEQFFGPGTRLTVL.

The sample holds one count of this clone. The chain couples TRBV9 to TRBJ2-7; D unresolved. The V gene lost 0 bases and the J gene lost 5 bases, with 15 bases spanning the gap. The germline V gene has CDR1 SGDLS and CDR2 YYNGEE. The length of the CDR3 is 15 residues. The DNA for the CDR3 is TGTGCCAGCAGCGTAGCAGGTCAACCCCACCACGAGCAGTACTTC. Its translation: CASSVAGQPHHEQYF.

This clone was seen only a few times. The rearrangement uses TRBV28 and TRBJ1-3, with a tentative D call TRBD1 (5 bases). CDR3 length: 15 residues. The germline V gene encodes CDR1 MDHEN and CDR2 SYDVKM. V was pared by 6 bases and J by 1 base, with 13 bases between. The CDR3: CASSRRGGSGNTIYF. CDR3 nucleotide sequence: TGTGCCAGCAGCCGACGGGGGGGGTCTGGAAACACCATATATTTT.

This chain links TRBV6-1 with TRBJ2-2; 14 positions match TRBD2. The germline gives CDR1 MNHNS, CDR2 SASEGT. The CDR3 consists of 17 residues. V lost 0 bases to trimming and J lost 6 bases; unmatched junction nucleotides: 3. The CDR3 region is CASSEARLAGGPGELFF. In nucleotides, the CDR3 is TGTGCCAGCAGTGAAGCGAGACTAGCGGGGGGGCCCGGGGAGCTGTTTTTT.

The chain links TRBV30 to TRBJ2-2; tentative D call: TRBD2 (6 bases). The CDR3 is made up of 18 amino acids. Germline CDR1 is GTSNPN and CDR2 is SVGIG (reference sequence). The ends were cut back, 0 bases at V and 0 bases at J, with 17 bases in the middle. In nucleotides, the CDR3 is TGTGCCTGGAGTGTAGGAGGGAGAGGGTTCGCGAACACCGGGGAGCTGTTTTTT. Translating gives CAWSVGGRGFANTGELFF. The full variable domain, in which reference TRBV30 and TRBJ2-2 provide the parts outside the CDR3, is SQTIHQWPATLVQPVGSPLSLECTVEGTSNPNLYWYRQAAGRGLQLLFYSVGIGQISSEVPQNLSASRPQDRQFILSSKKLLLSDSGFYLCAWSVGGRGFANTGELFFGEGSRLTVL.

This clone was detected only a few times. The rearrangement uses TRBV19 and TRBJ1-1; 7 nucleotides match TRBD1. The CDR3 sequence is 13 residues long. The germline CDR1 and CDR2 sequences are LNHDA and SQIVND (reference sequence). V dropped 9 bases and J dropped 1; count of bases not matched to a gene: 5. In nucleotides, the CDR3 is TGTGCCAGCAAGACAGGGTGGAACACTGAAGCTTTCTTT. This translates into CASKTGWNTEAFF.

This chain joins TRBV4-3 and TRBJ2-1, with TRBD2 matching 11 bases. V lost 0 bases to trimming and J lost 9 bases; unmatched junction nucleotides: 10. The CDR3 covers 17 residues. Germline V gene lookup returns CDR1 LGHNA and CDR2 YSLEER. CDR3 in DNA: TGCGCCAGCAGCCAAGATCGAGCTAGCGGGAGGTCAGGTGAGCAGTTCTTC. Its protein product is CASSQDRASGRSGEQFF.

The chain combines TRBV29-1 with TRBJ2-2, with D tentatively TRBD1 (6 bases). V gave up 7 bases and J gave up 6 bases, with 18 bases separating them. The germline gives CDR1 SQVTM, CDR2 ANQGSEA. The CDR3 is 14 amino acids. CDR3 loop: CSAYLDRLAGELFF. CDR3 bases: TGCAGCGCCTATTTAGACAGGTTGGCCGGGGAGCTGTTTTTT.

The chain has TRBV5-4 and TRBJ1-2; unclear D gene. Trimming removed 4 bases from V and 10 bases from J, with 14 bases in between. CDR3 length: 12 residues. Germline V lookup: CDR1 SGHNT, CDR2 YYREEE (reference sequence). The CDR3 spells CASSGIGSPYTF. For the CDR3, the DNA is TGTGCCAGCAGCGGAATCGGGAGTCCCTACACCTTC.

The chain uses TRBV5-1 and TRBJ1-4, with D possibly being TRBD1 (5 bases). Looked up from germline, CDR1 is SGHRS and CDR2 is YFSETQ. The V and J ends lost 4 bases and 4 bases respectively, with 20 bases between them. CDR3 size: 17 residues. In DNA, the CDR3 is TGCGCCAGCAGCGCGACCCCAGGGAATCCTCATAATGAAAAACTGTTTTTT. Protein product: CASSATPGNPHNEKLFF.

This clone appeared a single time. The gene calls are TRBV6-5 and TRBJ1-2, with 7 positions matching TRBD1. The germline V gene encodes CDR1 MNHEY and CDR2 SVGAGI. This CDR3 comprises 14 residues. Germline trimming cut 7 bases from V and 0 bases from J; bases unmatched to any gene: 5. The CDR3 nucleotides read TGTGCCAGCAAGGGACAGCAACCTAACTATGGCTACACCTTC. Translation gives CASKGQQPNYGYTF.

The chain recombines TRBV18 with TRBJ2-1; no definite D call. The CDR3 has 14 residues. V lost 0 bases, J lost 10 bases, and 13 bases lay in between. CDR1 KGHSH and CDR2 LQKENI come from the germline V gene. CDR3 DNA: TGTGCCAGCTCACCACCAAACTTAGTTAGCGAGCAGTTCTTC. Its protein product is CASSPPNLVSEQFF.

The rearrangement links TRBV28 to TRBJ2-5, with D possibly matching TRBD1 (5 bases). Germline V gene sequence: CDR1 MDHEN, CDR2 SYDVKM. There are 15 residues in the CDR3. V dropped 8 bases and J dropped 7 bases, with 23 bases sitting between them. The CDR3 here is CASWTRVSVGRTQYF. The CDR3 DNA follows: TGTGCCAGCTGGACACGCGTCTCCGTAGGCCGGACCCAGTACTTC.

The chain recombines TRBV18 with TRBJ2-2, with 7 bases fitting TRBD1. J was trimmed by 4 bases and V by 3 bases; bases with no gene match: 5. Germline lookup yields CDR1 KGHSH and CDR2 LQKENI. The CDR3 is 15 amino acids. The CDR3: CASSPDRAITGELFF. The DNA of the CDR3 is TGTGCCAGCTCACCCGACAGGGCAATCACCGGGGAGCTGTTTTTT.

This chain links TRBV5-1 with TRBJ2-2; D gene ambiguous. V gave up 4 bases and J gave up 3 bases, with 10 bases separating them. The CDR3 runs to 14 residues. The germline CDR1 and CDR2 sequences are SGHRS and YFSETQ. The CDR3 nucleotides are TGCGCCAGCAGCAACGTAGAGTACACCGGGGAGCTGTTTTTT. It translates to CASSNVEYTGELFF.

The V gene is TRBV11-2, the J gene TRBJ1-3; D unresolved. The V end lost 1 base, the J end lost 0 bases, and 10 bases lay between the germline ends. Germline V gives CDR1 SGHAT, CDR2 FQNNGV. The CDR3 is 16 residues long. The CDR3 coding sequence is TGTGCCAGCAGCTTAGTCGCGGGGAGCTCTGGAAACACCATATATTTT. Encoded protein: CASSLVAGSSGNTIYF.

This chain joins TRBV21-1 and TRBJ2-1; TRBD2 is the table's D call, not checked against the DNA. TRBV21-1 is annotated as a pseudogene. The CDR3 is 17 residues long. CDR3 region: CASSPLFSGPPYNEQFF. The CDR3 coding sequence is TGTGCCAGCAGCCCACTTTTCAGCGGGCCCCCCTACAATGAGCAGTTCTTC.

This chain uses TRBV19 with TRBJ1-3, with a weak D call TRBD1 (5 bases). Trimming removed 3 bases at V and 1 base at J, with 16 bases between. There are 17 residues in the CDR3. Germline assignment: CDR1 LNHDA and CDR2 SQIVND (reference sequence). The CDR3 DNA is TGTGCCAGTAGTATGTATACAGGACCGACATCTGGAAACACCATATATTTT. Amino acids: CASSMYTGPTSGNTIYF.

The gene calls are TRBV7-2 and TRBJ1-2; the match to TRBD1 covers 8 bases. This CDR3 is built from 16 residues. V lost 4 bases to trimming and J lost 8 bases; unmatched junction nucleotides: 15. Germline assignment: CDR1 SGHTA and CDR2 FQGNSA. The CDR3 spells CASSSPAGQGLRGYTF. The CDR3 DNA reads TGTGCCAGCAGCTCGCCCGCCGGACAGGGACTAAGAGGCTACACCTTC. The variable domain in full, with the rest retrieved from reference TRBV7-2 and TRBJ1-2, is GAGVSQSPSNKVTEKGKDVELRCDPISGHTALYWYRQSLGQGLEFLIYFQGNSAPDKSGLPSDRFSAERTGGSVSTLTIQRTQQEDSAVYLCASSSPAGQGLRGYTFGSGTRLTVV.

The rearrangement uses TRBV4-1 and TRBJ2-1; 11 nucleotides align to TRBD2. The CDR3 consists of 16 residues. CDR1 MGHRA and CDR2 YSYEKL come from the germline V gene. The trim removed 0 bases at V and 5 bases at J, leaving 3 bases unmatched. CDR3 residues: CASSQDLLAGDNEQFF. The DNA for the CDR3 is TGCGCCAGCAGCCAAGATTTACTAGCGGGAGACAATGAGCAGTTCTTC.

V gene TRBV5-5 combines with J gene TRBJ1-3; maybe TRBD1 (5 bases). V lost 0 bases and J lost 0, with 10 bases in between. CDR1 and CDR2 (germline): SGHKS, YYEKEE (reference sequence). The CDR3 runs 16 residues. The CDR3: CASSLEGYSSGNTIYF. For the CDR3, the DNA is TGTGCCAGCAGCTTGGAGGGGTACAGCTCTGGAAACACCATATATTTT.